Sequencing of this T cell receptor beta chain was carried out in a study of blood T cell repertoires in COVID-19. Study overall: The study drew acute and convalescent COVID-19 samples from the United States, Italy and Spain. T cells, B-cell-depleted T cells, or PBMCs provided the cDNA or gDNA that served as material.

Germline V gives CDR1 MNHEY, CDR2 SMNVEV (reference sequence). Trimming left V 4 bases short and J 0 bases short, with 12 bases between. The CDR3 loop spans 15 amino acids. The authors' processing: Quantification of nucleated cells was approximated via reference gene primer amplification. Measured with immunoSEQ multiplex PCR; TCRdb has only the in-frame clones, and not every one. V and J calls and clone size are as listed in that table; D and trimming were resolved from the DNA. The table records about 26,000 clones, about 90% of them present only once. Sample: peripheral blood. The TCR originated in a human donor in a cohort sampled during active COVID-19. The chain carries TRBV27 and TRBJ2-5, with D tentatively TRBD2 (6 bases). The CDR3 sequence: CASSSGLQYQETQYF. The CDR3 nucleotides are TGTGCCAGCAGTTCGGGACTCCAGTACCAAGAGACCCAGTACTTC.